The TCR beta chain under discussion was sequenced for a study of beta chain features in type 1 diabetes. General observations from the study: Insertions at VDJ junctions were less frequent in type 1 diabetes patients. These patients also deleted more nucleotides at the same junctions.

Expressed TCRB transcripts were sequenced, since all the RNA that had been isolated was reverse transcribed. Clones were sequenced by immunoSEQ multiplex PCR, and TCRdb holds only the in-frame ones, with some missing. The table includes about 360,000 clones, roughly 12% detected once. CDR3 length equals 16 residues. V lost 0 bases, J lost 7 bases, and 11 bases stayed unmatched. Germline lookup yields CDR1 LNHNV and CDR2 YYDKDF (reference sequence). This clone was recorded a few times. Its antigen remains unknown. This receptor was taken from a man between 18 and 35 years old in good health. V gene TRBV15 combines with J gene TRBJ2-5, with 7 nucleotides matching TRBD2. The sample consisted of naive CD4+ T cells from blood. This chain's CDR3 is CATSRDERPGRGTQYF. CDR3 DNA: TGTGCCACCAGCAGAGATGAAAGGCCAGGGAGGGGGACCCAGTACTTC.